This TCR beta chain originates from a study of OX40 agonist ivuxolimab in advanced cancers. V trimming: 2 bases; J trimming: 4 bases; junction bases outside the gene matches: 4. The germline CDR1 and CDR2 sequences are MNHEY and SVGAGI. The CDR3 sequence is 14 residues long. Repertoires were generated with immunoSEQ multiplex PCR, while TCRdb's copy carries only in-frame clones and drops some. Of roughly 30,000 clones in the sample, 80% to 95% were seen once. The chain recombines TRBV6-5 with TRBJ1-2; 7 nucleotides align to TRBD1. This specimen was CD4+ or CD8+ T cells sorted from blood, taken in a trial of the OX40 agonist ivuxolimab. The receptor was derived from an adult with an advanced solid tumor such as melanoma, head and neck, liver or kidney cancer. CDR3 residues: CASSYRGQSYGYTF. The CDR3 coding sequence is TGTGCCAGCAGTTACAGGGGACAGTCCTATGGCTACACCTTC.